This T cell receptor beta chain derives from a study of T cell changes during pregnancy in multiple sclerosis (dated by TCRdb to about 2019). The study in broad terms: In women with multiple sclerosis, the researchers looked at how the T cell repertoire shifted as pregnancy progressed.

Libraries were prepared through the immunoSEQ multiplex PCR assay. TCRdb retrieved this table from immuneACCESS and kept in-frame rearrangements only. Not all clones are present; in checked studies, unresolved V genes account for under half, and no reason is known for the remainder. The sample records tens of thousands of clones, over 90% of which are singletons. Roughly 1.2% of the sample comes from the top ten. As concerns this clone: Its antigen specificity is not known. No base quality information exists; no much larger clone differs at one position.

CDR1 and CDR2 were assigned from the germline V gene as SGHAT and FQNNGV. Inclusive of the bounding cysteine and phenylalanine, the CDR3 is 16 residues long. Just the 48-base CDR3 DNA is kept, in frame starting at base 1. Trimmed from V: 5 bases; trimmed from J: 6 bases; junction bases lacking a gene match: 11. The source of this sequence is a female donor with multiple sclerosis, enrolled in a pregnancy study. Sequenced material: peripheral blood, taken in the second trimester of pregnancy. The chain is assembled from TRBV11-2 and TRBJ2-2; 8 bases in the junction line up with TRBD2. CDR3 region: CASSQLWTSMAGELFF. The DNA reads TGTGCCAGCAGCCAACTTTGGACTAGCATGGCCGGGGAGCTGTTTTTT.